The clone carrying this TCR beta chain was seen once. Its target is unknown. This sample is part of a study of cytomegalovirus exposure and HLA in healthy donors. Amplification used 60 Vbeta primers and 13 Jbeta primers. This table comes from immunoSEQ multiplex PCR, and its TCRdb copy is limited to in-frame clones, with some not included. The repertoire holds 150,000 to 200,000 clones, with roughly 73% as singletons. Trimming took 7 bases from V and 0 from J; bases not matched to a gene: 7. The CDR3 is 15 amino acids. CDR1 and CDR2 from the germline V gene are SGDLS and YYNGEE. The study's findings and limits: Associated with cytomegalovirus, according to the listing, were some 150 TCR beta chains.

The sample comprised PBMCs. The chain has TRBV9 and TRBJ2-1, with 7 nucleotides matching TRBD2. This receptor was obtained from a man between 18 and 35 years old in good health and CMV-seropositive. The CDR3 nucleotides read TGTGCCAGCGCGACAGCGGGGTTCTCCTACAATGAGCAGTTCTTC. Its translation: CASATAGFSYNEQFF.